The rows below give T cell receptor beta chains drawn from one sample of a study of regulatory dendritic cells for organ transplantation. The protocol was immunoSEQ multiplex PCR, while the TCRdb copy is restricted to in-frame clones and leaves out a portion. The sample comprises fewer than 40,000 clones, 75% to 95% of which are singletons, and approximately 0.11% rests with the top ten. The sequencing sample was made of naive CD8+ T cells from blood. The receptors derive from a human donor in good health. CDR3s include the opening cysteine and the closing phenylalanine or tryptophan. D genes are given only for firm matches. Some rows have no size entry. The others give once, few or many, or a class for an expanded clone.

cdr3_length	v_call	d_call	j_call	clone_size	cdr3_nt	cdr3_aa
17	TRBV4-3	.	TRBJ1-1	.	TGCGCCAGCAGCCACGAAACAACAGGGTTCGGGTACACTGAAGCTTTCTTT	CASSHETTGFGYTEAFF
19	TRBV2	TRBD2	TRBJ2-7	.	TGTGCCAGCAGGAGAGGTTTCACTAGCGGGAGGTCCAGCTCCTACGAGCAGTACTTC	CASRRGFTSGRSSSYEQYF
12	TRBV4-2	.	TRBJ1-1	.	TGTGCCAGCAGCCAAGGGAGGAGTGAAGCTTTCTTT	CASSQGRSEAFF
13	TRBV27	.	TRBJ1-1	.	TGTGCCAGCAGCCCCGACGAGAACACTGAAGCTTTCTTT	CASSPDENTEAFF
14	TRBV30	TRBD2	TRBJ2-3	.	TGTGCCTGGTCGGGACTAGCAAGCACAGATACGCAGTATTTT	CAWSGLASTDTQYF
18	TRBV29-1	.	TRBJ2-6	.	TGCAGCGTTGAAGATCGGCCAGGCTCTAGCTCTGGGGCCAACGTCCTGACTTTC	CSVEDRPGSSSGANVLTF
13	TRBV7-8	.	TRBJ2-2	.	TGTGCCAGCAGCTTAGAGGGTAACGGGGAGCTGTTTTTT	CASSLEGNGELFF
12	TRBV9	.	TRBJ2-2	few	TGTGCCAGCAGCGTTGGTGGGGCGGAGCTGTTTTTT	CASSVGGAELFF
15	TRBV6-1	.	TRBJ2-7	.	TGTGCCAGCAGGGAGAGCGGTTCTTCTCCCTACGAGCAGTACTTC	CASRESGSSPYEQYF
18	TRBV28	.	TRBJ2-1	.	TGTGCCAGCAGTTTATCGCTCCGGAGCGGGACATCCTACAATGAGCAGTTCTTC	CASSLSLRSGTSYNEQFF
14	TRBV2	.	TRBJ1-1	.	TGTGCCAGCAGTGAAGACGGGGGGAACACTGAAGCTTTCTTT	CASSEDGGNTEAFF
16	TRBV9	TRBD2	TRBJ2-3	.	TGTGCCAGCAGCGGAACTAGCGGGGGGCCCGCAGATACGCAGTATTTT	CASSGTSGGPADTQYF
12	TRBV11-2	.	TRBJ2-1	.	TGTGCCAGCAGCCTCGAACGGCCTGAGCAGTTCTTC	CASSLERPEQFF
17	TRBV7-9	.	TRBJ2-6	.	TGTGCCAGCAGCGGGAGAGGGGCAAGCTCTGGGGCCAACGTCCTGACTTTC	CASSGRGASSGANVLTF
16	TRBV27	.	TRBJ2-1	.	TGTGCCAGCAGTCCGCTAGCGTCGAGCTCCTACAATGAGCAGTTCTTC	CASSPLASSSYNEQFF
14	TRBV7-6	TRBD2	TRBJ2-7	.	TGTGCCAGCAGCTTAGTCGGACTAGCGTGCGAGCAGTACTTC	CASSLVGLACEQYF
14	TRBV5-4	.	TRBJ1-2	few	TGTGCCAGCAGCTCCGATGGGCACCCCCGTGGCTACACCTTC	CASSSDGHPRGYTF
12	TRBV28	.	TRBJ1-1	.	TGTGCCAGCGGTGGGGGGTACACTGAAGCTTTCTTT	CASGGGYTEAFF
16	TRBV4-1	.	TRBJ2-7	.	TGCGCCAGCAGCCAAGAAAACAGGGTCCCATCCTACGAGCAGTACTTC	CASSQENRVPSYEQYF
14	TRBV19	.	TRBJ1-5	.	TGTGCCAGTAAGGTCCCGGACGTGAATCAGCCCCAGCATTTT	CASKVPDVNQPQHF
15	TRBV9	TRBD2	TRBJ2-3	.	TGTGCCAGCCAACCGGGACTAGCGAGAACAGATACGCAGTATTTT	CASQPGLARTDTQYF
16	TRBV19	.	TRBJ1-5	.	TGTGCCAGCAGAACCCTTCCGGACGGACACAATCAGCCCCAGCATTTT	CASRTLPDGHNQPQHF
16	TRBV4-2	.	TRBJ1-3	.	TGTGCCAGCAGCCAAGAGGGCCCTTGGCCTGGAAACACCATATATTTT	CASSQEGPWPGNTIYF
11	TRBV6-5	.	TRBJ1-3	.	TGTGCCAGCAGCCTTGGAAACACCATATATTTT	CASSLGNTIYF
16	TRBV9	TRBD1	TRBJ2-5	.	TGTGCCAGCAGCGCATTCACAGGGGACGGAGGAGAGACCCAGTACTTC	CASSAFTGDGGETQYF
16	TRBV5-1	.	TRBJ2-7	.	TGCGCCAGCAGCTTGTCTACTGTGGCAGGGGTACGCGAGCAGTACTTC	CASSLSTVAGVREQYF
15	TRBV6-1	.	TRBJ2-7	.	TGTGCCAGCACTGGTGGCAGGGCCCAAGCCTACGAGCAGTACTTC	CASTGGRAQAYEQYF
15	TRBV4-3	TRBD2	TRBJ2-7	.	TGCGCCAGCAGCCAAGAACTAGCGGGACTGGGCGAGCAGTACTTC	CASSQELAGLGEQYF
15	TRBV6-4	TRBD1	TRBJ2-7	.	TGTGCCAGCAGCCCCGGGACAGGTTTCCCCTACGAGCAGTACTTC	CASSPGTGFPYEQYF
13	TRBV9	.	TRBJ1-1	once	TGTGCCAGCAGCGTAGGAGGGGCGACTGAAGCTTTCTTT	CASSVGGATEAFF
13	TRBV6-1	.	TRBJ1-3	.	TGTGCCAGCAGTGACAGGGCTGGAAACACCATATATTTT	CASSDRAGNTIYF
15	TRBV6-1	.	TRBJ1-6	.	TGTGCCAGCAGTGAAGGGCAGGGGAGTACTTCACCCCTCCACTTT	CASSEGQGSTSPLHF
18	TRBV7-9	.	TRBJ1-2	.	TGTGCCAGCAGCCTCCCTTTGATTGGGACCGAAGATAACTATGGCTACACCTTC	CASSLPLIGTEDNYGYTF
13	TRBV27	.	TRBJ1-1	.	TGTGCCAGCAGTCCGACCTGGTACACTGAAGCTTTCTTT	CASSPTWYTEAFF
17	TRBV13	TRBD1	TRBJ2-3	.	TGTGCCAGCAGCTATAGGACAGGGGGCGACAGCGCAGATACGCAGTATTTT	CASSYRTGGDSADTQYF
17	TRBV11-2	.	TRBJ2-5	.	TGTGCCAGCAGCTCAAGGGAAGGTGGGGCCTACCAAGAGACCCAGTACTTC	CASSSREGGAYQETQYF
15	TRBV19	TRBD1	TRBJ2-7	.	TGTGCCAGTAGTACCAAGACAGGGGACCCCTACGAGCAGTACTTC	CASSTKTGDPYEQYF
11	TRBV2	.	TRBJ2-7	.	TGTGCCACCTTGTATCGAAACGAGCAGTACTTC	CATLYRNEQYF
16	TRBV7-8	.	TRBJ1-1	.	TGTGCCAGCAGCTCGGGCCCTATAACAGCGAACACTGAAGCTTTCTTT	CASSSGPITANTEAFF
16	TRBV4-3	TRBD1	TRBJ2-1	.	TGCGCCAGCAGCGAATCAGGGGGACAGGGAGGCAATGAGCAGTTCTTC	CASSESGGQGGNEQFF
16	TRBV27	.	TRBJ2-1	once	TGTGCCAGCAGTTTCTTCTTAGGAAAGGACGGCAATGAGCAGTTCTTC	CASSFFLGKDGNEQFF
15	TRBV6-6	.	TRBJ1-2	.	TGTGCCGCTAGGGCAGGGGCAGACGTCGGTTATGGCTACACCTTC	CAARAGADVGYGYTF
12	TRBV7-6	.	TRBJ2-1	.	TGTGCCAGCAGCTTAGGGTCTAGAGAGCAGTTCTTC	CASSLGSREQFF
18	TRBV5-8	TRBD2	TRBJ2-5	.	TGTGCCAGCAGCTTCGAAGCGGGGGGGATAGGTTGGAAAGAGACCCAGTACTTC	CASSFEAGGIGWKETQYF